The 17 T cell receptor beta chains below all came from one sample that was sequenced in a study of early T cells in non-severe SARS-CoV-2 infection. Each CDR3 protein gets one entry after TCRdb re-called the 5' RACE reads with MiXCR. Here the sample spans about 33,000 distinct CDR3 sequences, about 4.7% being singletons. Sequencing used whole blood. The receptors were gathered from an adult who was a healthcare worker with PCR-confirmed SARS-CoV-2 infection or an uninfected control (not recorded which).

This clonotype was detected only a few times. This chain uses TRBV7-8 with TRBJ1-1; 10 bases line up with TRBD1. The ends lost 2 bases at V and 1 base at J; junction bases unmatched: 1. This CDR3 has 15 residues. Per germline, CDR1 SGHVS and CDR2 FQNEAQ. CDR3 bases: TGTGCCAGCAGCTTACGGACAGGGGGGAACACTGAAGCTTTCTTT. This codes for CASSLRTGGNTEAFF.

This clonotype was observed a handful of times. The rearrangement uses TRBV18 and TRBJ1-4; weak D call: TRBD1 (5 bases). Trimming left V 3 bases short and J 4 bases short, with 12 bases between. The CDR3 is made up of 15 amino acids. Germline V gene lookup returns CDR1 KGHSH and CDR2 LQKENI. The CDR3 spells CASSPTGTFNEKLFF. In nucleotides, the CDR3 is TGTGCCAGCTCACCTACCGGGACGTTTAATGAAAAACTGTTTTTT.

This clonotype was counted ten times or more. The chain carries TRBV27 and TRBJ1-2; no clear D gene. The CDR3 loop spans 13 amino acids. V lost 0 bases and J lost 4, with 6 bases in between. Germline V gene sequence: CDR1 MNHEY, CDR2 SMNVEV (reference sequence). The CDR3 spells CASSLSSSYGYTF. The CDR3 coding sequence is TGTGCCAGCAGTTTATCGTCTAGCTATGGCTACACCTTC.

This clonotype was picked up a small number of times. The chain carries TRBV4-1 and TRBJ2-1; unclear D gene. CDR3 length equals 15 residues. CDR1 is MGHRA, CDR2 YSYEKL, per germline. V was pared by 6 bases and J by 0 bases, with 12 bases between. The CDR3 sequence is CASSRSARSYNEQFF. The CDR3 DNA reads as TGCGCCAGCAGTCGGAGCGCCCGCTCCTACAATGAGCAGTTCTTC.

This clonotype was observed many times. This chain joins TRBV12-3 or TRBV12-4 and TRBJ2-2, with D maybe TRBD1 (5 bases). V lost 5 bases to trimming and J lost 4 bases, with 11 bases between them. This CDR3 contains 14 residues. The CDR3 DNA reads TGTGCCAGCAGTACGCAGGGTTTCACCGGGGAGCTGTTTTTT. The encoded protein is CASSTQGFTGELFF.

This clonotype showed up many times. CDR3 amino acids: CASSYPTGDSSYNEQFF. In DNA, the CDR3 is TGTGCCAGCAGTTACCCAACCGGGGATAGCTCCTACAATGAGCAGTTCTTC. V and J are TRBV6-2 or TRBV6-3 and TRBJ2-1; tentative D call: TRBD2 (5 bases). Deletions cut 2 bases from V and 0 bases from J, with 14 bases between. Germline assignment: CDR1 MNHEY and CDR2 SVGEGT. This CDR3 comprises 17 residues.

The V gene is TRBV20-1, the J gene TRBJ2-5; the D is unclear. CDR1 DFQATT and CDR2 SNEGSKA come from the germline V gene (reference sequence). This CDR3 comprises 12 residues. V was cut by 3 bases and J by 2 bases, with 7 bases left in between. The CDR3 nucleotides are TGCAGTGCTAGTGTCTTTCAAGAGACCCAGTACTTC. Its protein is CSASVFQETQYF.

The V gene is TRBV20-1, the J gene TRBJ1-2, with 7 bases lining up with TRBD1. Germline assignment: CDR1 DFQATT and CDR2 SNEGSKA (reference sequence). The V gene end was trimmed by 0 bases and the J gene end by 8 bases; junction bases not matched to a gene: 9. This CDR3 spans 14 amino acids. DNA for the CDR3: TGCAGTGCTAGAGATCCAGTCACAGGGGAAGGCTACACCTTC. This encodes CSARDPVTGEGYTF.

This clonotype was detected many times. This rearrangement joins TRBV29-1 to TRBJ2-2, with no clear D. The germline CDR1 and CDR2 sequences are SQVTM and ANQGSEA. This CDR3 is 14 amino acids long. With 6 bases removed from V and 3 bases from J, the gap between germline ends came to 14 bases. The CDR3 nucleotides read TGCAGCGTCCAGGTCGCGATGGACACCGGGGAGCTGTTTTTT. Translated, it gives CSVQVAMDTGELFF.

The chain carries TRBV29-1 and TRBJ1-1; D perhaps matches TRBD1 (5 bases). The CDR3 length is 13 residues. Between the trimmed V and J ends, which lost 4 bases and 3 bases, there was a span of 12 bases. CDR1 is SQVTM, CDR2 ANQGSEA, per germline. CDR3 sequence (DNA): TGCAGCGTTGGCCTCGGGGGACACACTGAAGCTTTCTTT. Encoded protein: CSVGLGGHTEAFF. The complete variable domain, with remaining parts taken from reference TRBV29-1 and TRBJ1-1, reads SAVISQKPSRDICQRGTSLTIQCQVDSQVTMMFWYRQQPGQSLTLIATANQGSEATYESGFVIDKFPISRPNLTFSTLTVSNMSPEDSSIYLCSVGLGGHTEAFFGQGTRLTVV.

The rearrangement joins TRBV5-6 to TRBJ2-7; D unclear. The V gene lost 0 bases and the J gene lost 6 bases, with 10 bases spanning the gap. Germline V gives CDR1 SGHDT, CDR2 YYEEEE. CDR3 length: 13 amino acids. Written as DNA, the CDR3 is TGTGCCAGCAGCTTGGGGCTCCCGGGCGAGCAGTACTTC. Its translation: CASSLGLPGEQYF. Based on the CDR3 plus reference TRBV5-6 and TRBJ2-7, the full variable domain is DAGVTQSPTHLIKTRGQQVTLRCSPKSGHDTVSWYQQALGQGPQFIFQYYEEEERQRGNFPDRFSGHQFPNYSSELNVNALLLGDSALYLCASSLGLPGEQYFGPGTRLTVT.

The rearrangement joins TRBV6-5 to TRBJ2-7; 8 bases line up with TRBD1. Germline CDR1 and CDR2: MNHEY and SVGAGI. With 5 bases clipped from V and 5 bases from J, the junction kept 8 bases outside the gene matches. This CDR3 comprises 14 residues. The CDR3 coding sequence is TGTGCCAGCAGTCAGCTGACAGGGGTCCACGAGCAGTACTTC. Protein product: CASSQLTGVHEQYF.

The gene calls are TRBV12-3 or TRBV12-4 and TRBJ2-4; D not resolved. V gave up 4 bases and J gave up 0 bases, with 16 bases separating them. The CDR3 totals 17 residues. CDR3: CASSYRPRILAKNIQYF. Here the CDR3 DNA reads TGTGCCAGCAGTTACCGCCCTCGGATACTAGCCAAAAACATTCAGTACTTC.

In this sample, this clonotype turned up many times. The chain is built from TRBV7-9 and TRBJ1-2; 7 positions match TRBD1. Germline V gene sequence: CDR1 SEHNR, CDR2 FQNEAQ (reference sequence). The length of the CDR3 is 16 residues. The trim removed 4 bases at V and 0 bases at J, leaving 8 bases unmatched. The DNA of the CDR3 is TGTGCCAGCAGCTCTACCTGGACAGGAACTAACTATGGCTACACCTTC. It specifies CASSSTWTGTNYGYTF.

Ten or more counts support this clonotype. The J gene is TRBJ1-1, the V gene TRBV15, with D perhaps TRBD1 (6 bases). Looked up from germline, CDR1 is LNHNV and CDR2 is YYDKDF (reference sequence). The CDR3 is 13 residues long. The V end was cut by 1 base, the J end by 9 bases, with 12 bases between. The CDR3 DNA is TGTGCCACCAGCAGAGGGACAGCCCGGCAAGCTTTCTTT. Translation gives CATSRGTARQAFF.

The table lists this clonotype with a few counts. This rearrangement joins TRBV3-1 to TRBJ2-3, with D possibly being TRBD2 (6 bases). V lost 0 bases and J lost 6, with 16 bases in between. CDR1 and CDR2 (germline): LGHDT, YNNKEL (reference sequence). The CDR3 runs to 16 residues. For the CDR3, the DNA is TGTGCCAGCAGCCAAGACAGGGCGGGGACCGAGGATACGCAGTATTTT. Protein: CASSQDRAGTEDTQYF.

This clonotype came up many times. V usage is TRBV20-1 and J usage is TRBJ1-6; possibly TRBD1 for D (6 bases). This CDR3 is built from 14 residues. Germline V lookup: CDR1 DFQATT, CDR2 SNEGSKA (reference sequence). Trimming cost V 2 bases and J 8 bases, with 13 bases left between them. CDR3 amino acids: CSARQQGPHSPLHF. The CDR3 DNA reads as TGCAGTGCTAGACAACAGGGACCGCATTCACCCCTCCACTTT.